This T cell receptor beta chain was recovered during a study of T-cell memory formation after mild COVID-19. TCRdb independently ran MiXCR on the 5' RACE reads; one entry per CDR3 protein. The data hold 250,000 to 400,000 distinct CDR3 sequences, with around an eighth observed a single time. Trimming stripped 1 base from V and 7 bases from J, with 11 bases between. Germline CDR1 SGHTA, CDR2 FQGNSA. There are 14 residues in the CDR3. The receptor comes from a man younger than 35 who had mild COVID-19 (a few samples of this study predate the infection). Cell type and time point are not known. The specimen was PBMCs or a T cell subset sorted from them (not recorded which). The chain recombines TRBV7-2 with TRBJ2-1; D may be TRBD2 (6 bases). CDR3 sequence reads: CASSLGGTQNEQFF. Here the CDR3 DNA reads TGTGCCAGCAGCTTAGGCGGGACTCAGAATGAGCAGTTCTTC.